This is a list of T cell receptor beta chains from one sample in a study of CD4+ T cells in melanoma. The repertoire was sequenced with immunoSEQ multiplex PCR; TCRdb's copy has only in-frame clones and lacks some. The sample yields 9,500 or so clones, roughly 80% seen once. The sequenced sample consisted of cells from a culture (not recorded whether cultured in vitro). The receptors here all came from a human donor with melanoma. CDR3s leave out the opening cysteine and the closing phenylalanine or tryptophan.

TRBV5-1	TRBJ1-6	ASRQAYRGPNSPLH
TRBV4-1	TRBJ1-4	ASSLRAGGRDEKLF
TRBV19	TRBJ1-2	ATHREGGNYGYT
TRBV19	TRBJ1-2	ASSIDGLGTGRNYGYT
TRBV6-5	TRBJ1-3	ASSQGPSSGNTIY
TRBV11-1	TRBJ1-6	ASSLQAGRSPLH
TRBV10-3	TRBJ1-3	AISESAGNRNTIY
TRBV11-3	TRBJ2-5	ASSLTGVGTQY
TRBV11-2	TRBJ2-2	ASSSSADFRNTGELF
TRBV7-3	TRBJ2-5	ASSSSTSQETQY
TRBV15	TRBJ1-2	ATSRESYGYT
TRBV6-1	TRBJ2-7	ASSEAHRFREQY
TRBV18	TRBJ1-4	ASSPTTVNEKLF
TRBV7-9	TRBJ2-1	ASSATASYNEQF
TRBV5-1	TRBJ2-5	ASRTGVRGEETQY
TRBV6-6	TRBJ1-6	ASRSRGTPYNSPLH